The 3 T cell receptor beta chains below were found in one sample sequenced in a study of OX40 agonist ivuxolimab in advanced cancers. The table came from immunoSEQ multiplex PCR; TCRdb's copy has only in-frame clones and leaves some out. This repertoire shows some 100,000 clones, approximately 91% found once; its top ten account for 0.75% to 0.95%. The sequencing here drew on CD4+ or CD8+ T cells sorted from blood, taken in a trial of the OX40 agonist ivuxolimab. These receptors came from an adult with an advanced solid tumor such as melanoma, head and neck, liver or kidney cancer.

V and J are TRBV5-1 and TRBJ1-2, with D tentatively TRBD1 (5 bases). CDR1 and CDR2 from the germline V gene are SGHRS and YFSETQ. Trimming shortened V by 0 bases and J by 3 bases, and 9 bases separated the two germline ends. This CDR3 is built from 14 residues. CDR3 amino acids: CASSLVGGDYGYTF. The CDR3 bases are TGCGCCAGCAGCTTGGTTGGGGGTGACTATGGCTACACCTTC.

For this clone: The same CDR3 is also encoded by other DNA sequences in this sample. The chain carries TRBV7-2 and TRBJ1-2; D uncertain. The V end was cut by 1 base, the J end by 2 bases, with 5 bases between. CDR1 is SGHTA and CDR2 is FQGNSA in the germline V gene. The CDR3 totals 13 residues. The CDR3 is CASSLGQNYGYTF. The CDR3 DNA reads TGTGCCAGCAGCTTAGGGCAGAACTATGGCTACACCTTC.

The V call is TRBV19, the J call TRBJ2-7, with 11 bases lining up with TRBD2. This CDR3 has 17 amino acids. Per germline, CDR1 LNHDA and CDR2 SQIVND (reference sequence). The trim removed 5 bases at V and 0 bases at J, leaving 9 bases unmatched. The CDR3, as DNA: TGTGCCAGTAGTGTGACTAGCGGGATGGCGAGCTCCTACGAGCAGTACTTC. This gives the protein CASSVTSGMASSYEQYF. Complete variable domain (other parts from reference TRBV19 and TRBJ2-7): DGGITQSPKYLFRKEGQNVTLSCEQNLNHDAMYWYRQDPGQGLRLIYYSQIVNDFQKGDIAEGYSVSREKKESFPLTVTSAQKNPTAFYLCASSVTSGMASSYEQYFGPGTRLTVT.